This note documents a single TCR beta chain sequence. This specimen comes from a study of cytomegalovirus exposure and HLA in healthy donors. This CDR3 is 15 amino acids long. Per the germline V gene, CDR1 is LGHNA and CDR2 is YSLEER. Trimming shortened V by 0 bases and J by 7 bases, and 13 bases separated the two germline ends. 60 Vbeta and 13 Jbeta primers were used in PCR. Produced via immunoSEQ multiplex PCR; TCRdb's table is partial and in-frame only. Of 95,000 to 150,000 clones in the sample, 75% to 85% were seen once. The specimen was PBMCs. This clonotype originated in a man between 50 and 59 years old in good health and CMV-seronegative. The chain uses TRBV4-3 and TRBJ1-5, with TRBD1 as a possible D gene (5 bases). The CDR3, as DNA: TGCGCCAGCAGCCAAGAAGCCAGGGTTGGGCAGCCCCAGCATTTT. It specifies CASSQEARVGQPQHF.